The clone carrying this T cell receptor beta chain was detected a few times. What it binds is unknown. The sample belongs to a study of T cell repertoires in cytomegalovirus infection. Background on the study: CMV epitopes used comprised recently identified HLA-C-restricted ones and well-studied HLA-B-restricted ones. Based on public TCR beta signatures, there were indications of CMV infection and of a matching HLA type.

Study-wide results and caveats: Accumulated public TCR beta family frequency recognized individuals carrying CMV together with the relevant HLA. Predominance within the ex vivo response was attributable to HLA-C-restricted CMV-specific TCR beta clonotypes.

One entry per CDR3 protein results from TCRdb running MiXCR on the reads. Found here are about 310,000 distinct CDR3 sequences, 20% to 25% of them singletons; the top ten hold 10% to 15%. Germline assignment: CDR1 SGHVS and CDR2 FQNEAQ. The CDR3 totals 11 residues. Trimming took 4 bases from V and 8 from J, leaving 6 bases between them. This receptor was identified in a human donor in good health (CMV status not recorded). Some clones in this sample may be carry-over from other donors' samples. The source material was cultured PBMCs, sampled from culture after CMV antigen stimulation. The gene calls are TRBV7-8 and TRBJ2-1; D gene ambiguous. The CDR3 DNA follows: TGTGCCAGCAGCTCGATACATGAGCAGTTCTTC. This gives the protein CASSSIHEQFF.